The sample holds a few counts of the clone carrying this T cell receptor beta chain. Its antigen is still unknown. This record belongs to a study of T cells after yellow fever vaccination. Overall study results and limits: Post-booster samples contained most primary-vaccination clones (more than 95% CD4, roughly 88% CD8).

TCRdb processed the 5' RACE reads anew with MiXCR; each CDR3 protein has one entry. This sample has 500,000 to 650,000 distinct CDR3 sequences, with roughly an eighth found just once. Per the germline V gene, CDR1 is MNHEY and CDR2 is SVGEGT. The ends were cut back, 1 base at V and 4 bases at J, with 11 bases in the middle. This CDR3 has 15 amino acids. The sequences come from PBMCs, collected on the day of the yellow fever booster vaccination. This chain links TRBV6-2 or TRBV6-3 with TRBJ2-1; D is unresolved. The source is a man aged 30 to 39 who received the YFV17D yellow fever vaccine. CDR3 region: CASSYLEVSYNEQFF. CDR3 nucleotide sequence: TGTGCCAGCAGTTACTTAGAGGTTTCTTACAATGAGCAGTTCTTC.